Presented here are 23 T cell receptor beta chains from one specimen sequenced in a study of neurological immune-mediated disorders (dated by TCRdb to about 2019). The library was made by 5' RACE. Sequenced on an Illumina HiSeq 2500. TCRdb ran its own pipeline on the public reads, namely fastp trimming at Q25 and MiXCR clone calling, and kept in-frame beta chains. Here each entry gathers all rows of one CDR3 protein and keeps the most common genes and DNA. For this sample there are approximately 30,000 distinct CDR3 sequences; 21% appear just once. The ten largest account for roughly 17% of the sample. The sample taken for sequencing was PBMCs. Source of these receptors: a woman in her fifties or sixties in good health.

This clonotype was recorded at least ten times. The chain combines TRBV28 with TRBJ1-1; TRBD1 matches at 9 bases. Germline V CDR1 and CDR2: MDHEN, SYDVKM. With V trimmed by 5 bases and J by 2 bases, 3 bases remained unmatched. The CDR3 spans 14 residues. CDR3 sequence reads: CASSRTGVNTEAFF. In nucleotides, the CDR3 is TGTGCCAGCAGTCGGACAGGGGTAAACACTGAAGCTTTCTTT.

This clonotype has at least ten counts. Here the CDR3 reads CASSSPGEIGLAFF. The CDR3 DNA reads TGTGCCAGCAGCTCCCCAGGGGAAATAGGTTTGGCTTTCTTT. The rearrangement links TRBV7-8 to TRBJ1-1; TRBD1 might be the D (6 bases). This CDR3 spans 14 amino acids. CDR1 and CDR2 from the germline V gene are SGHVS and FQNEAQ. V shed 4 bases and J shed 11 bases, with 20 bases lying between them.

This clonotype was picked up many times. The CDR3: CASRPAGGHFYEQYF. In nucleotides, the CDR3 is TGTGCCAGCAGGCCAGCGGGGGGGCATTTCTACGAGCAGTACTTC. This sequence joins TRBV6-2 or TRBV6-3 and TRBJ2-7; 10 nucleotides align to TRBD2. The junction had 8 bases not matched to a gene; V was cut back by 6 bases and J by 3 bases. Germline V gives CDR1 MNHEY, CDR2 SVGEGT. The CDR3 contains 15 residues.

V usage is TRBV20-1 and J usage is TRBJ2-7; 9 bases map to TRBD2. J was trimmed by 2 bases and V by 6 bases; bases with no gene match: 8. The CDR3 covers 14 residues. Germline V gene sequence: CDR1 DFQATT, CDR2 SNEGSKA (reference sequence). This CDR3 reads CSADGAGGAYEQYF. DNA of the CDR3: TGCAGTGCCGACGGGGCGGGAGGGGCCTACGAGCAGTACTTC.

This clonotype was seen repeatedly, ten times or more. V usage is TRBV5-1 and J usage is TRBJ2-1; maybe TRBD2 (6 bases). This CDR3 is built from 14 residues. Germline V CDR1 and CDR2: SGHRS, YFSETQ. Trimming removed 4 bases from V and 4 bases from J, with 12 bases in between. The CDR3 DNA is TGCGCCAGCAGCGTGGGGACTGTTTACAATGAGCAGTTCTTC. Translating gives CASSVGTVYNEQFF.

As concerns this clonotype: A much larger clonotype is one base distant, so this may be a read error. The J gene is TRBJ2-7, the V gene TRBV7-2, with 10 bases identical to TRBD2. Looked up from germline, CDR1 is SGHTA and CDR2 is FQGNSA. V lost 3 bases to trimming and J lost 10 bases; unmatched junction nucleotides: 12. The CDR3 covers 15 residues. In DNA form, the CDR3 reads TGTGCCAGCAGCTTCCCAGCGGGGGGGCCGCGGGATCAGTACTTC. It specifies CASSFPAGGPRDQYF.

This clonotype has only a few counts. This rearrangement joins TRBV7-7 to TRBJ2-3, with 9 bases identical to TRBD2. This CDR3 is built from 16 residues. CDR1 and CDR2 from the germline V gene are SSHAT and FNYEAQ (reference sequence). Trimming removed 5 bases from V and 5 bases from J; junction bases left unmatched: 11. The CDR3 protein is CASSRDRAGGGDTQYF. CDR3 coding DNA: TGTGCCAGCAGCCGCGACCGAGCGGGAGGTGGAGATACGCAGTATTTT. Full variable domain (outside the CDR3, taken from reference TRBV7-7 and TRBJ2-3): GAGVSQSPRYKVTKRGQDVTLRCDPISSHATLYWYQQALGQGPEFLTYFNYEAQPDKSGLPSDRFSAERPEGSISTLTIQRTEQRDSAMYRCASSRDRAGGGDTQYFGPGTRLTVL.

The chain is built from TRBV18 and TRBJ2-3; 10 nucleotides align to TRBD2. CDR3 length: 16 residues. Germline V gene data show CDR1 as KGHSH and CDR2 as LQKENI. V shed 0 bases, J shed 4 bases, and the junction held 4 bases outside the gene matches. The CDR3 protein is CASSPPERGGPDTQYF. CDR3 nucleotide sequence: TGTGCCAGCTCACCACCGGAGCGGGGGGGCCCAGATACGCAGTATTTT.

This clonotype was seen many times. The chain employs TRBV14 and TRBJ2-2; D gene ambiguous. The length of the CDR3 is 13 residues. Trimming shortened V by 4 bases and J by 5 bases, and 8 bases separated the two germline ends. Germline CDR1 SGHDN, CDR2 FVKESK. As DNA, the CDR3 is TGTGCCAGCAGCCCCGCTTGGACCGGGGAGCTGTTTTTT. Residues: CASSPAWTGELFF.

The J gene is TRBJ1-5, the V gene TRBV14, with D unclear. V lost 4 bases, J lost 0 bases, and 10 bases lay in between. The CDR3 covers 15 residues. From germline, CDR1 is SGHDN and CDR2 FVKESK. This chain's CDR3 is CASSPPYCSNQPQHF. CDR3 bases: TGTGCCAGCAGCCCGCCATACTGTAGCAATCAGCCCCAGCATTTT.

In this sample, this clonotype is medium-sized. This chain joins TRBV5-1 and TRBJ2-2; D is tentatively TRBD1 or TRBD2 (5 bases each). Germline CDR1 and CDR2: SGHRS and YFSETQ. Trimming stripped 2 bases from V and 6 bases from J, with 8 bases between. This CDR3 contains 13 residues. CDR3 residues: CASSLGTSGELFF. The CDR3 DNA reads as TGCGCCAGCAGCTTAGGGACCTCCGGGGAGCTGTTTTTT.

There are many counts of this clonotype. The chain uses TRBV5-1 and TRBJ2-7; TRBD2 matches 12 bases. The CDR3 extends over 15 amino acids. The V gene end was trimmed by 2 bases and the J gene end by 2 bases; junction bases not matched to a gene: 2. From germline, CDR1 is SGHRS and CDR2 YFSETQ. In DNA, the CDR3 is TGCGCCAGCAGCTTTGGACTAGCGGGGCCCTACGAGCAGTACTTC. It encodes CASSFGLAGPYEQYF.

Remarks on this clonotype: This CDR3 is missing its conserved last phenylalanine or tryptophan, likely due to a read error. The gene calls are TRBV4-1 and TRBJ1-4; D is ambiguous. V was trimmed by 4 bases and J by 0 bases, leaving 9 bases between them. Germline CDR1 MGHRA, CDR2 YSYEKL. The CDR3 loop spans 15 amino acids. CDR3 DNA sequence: TGCGCCAGCAGCCGAGTTTTGACAACTAATGAAAAACTGTTTCTT. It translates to CASSRVLTTNEKLFL.

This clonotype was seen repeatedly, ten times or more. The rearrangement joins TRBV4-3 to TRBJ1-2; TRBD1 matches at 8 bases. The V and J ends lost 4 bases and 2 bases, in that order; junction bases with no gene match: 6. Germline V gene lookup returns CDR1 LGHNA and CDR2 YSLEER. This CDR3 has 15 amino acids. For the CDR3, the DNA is TGCGCCAGCAGCCCAGACAGGGGATTCAACTATGGCTACACCTTC. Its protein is CASSPDRGFNYGYTF.

CDR3 sequence: CASPGGTDCYTF. The CDR3 coding sequence is TGTGCCAGCCCTGGCGGGACAGACTGCTACACCTTC. The chain combines TRBV27 with TRBJ1-2, with 7 bases lining up with TRBD1. Germline CDR1 is MNHEY and CDR2 is SMNVEV (reference sequence). The CDR3 is 12 residues long. Trimming cost V 8 bases and J 9 bases; bases outside gene matches: 9.

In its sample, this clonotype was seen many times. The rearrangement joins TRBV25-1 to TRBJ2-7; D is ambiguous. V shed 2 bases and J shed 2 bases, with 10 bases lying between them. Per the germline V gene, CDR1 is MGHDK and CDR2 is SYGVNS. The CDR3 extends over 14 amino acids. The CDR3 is CASSERQTPYEQYF. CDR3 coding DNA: TGTGCCAGCAGTGAAAGGCAGACTCCCTACGAGCAGTACTTC.

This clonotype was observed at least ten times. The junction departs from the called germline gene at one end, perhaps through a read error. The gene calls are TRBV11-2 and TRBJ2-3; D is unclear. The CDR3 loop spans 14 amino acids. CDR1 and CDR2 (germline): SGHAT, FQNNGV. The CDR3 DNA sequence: TGTGCCAACAGCCCAAACTCGGGCACAGATACGCAGTATTTT. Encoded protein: CANSPNSGTDTQYF.

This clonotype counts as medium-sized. CDR3 sequence (DNA): TGCGCCAGCAGCACCGGGACAGTCGGGAACTATGGCTACACCTTC. It specifies CASSTGTVGNYGYTF. V is TRBV5-1 and J is TRBJ1-2; 7 nucleotides align to TRBD1. Germline V gene lookup returns CDR1 SGHRS and CDR2 YFSETQ. The CDR3 runs to 15 residues. J was trimmed by 2 bases and V by 4 bases; bases with no gene match: 8.

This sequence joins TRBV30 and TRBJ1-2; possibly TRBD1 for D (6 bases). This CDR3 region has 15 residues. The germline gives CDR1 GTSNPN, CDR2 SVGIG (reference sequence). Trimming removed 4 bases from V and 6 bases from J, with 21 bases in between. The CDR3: CAWIWTLRGTNGYTF. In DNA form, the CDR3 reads TGTGCCTGGATCTGGACTCTTAGGGGGACAAATGGCTACACCTTC.

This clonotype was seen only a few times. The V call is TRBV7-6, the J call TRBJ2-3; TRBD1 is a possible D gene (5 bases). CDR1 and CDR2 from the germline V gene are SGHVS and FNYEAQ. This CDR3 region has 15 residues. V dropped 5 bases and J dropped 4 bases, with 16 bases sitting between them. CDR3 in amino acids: CASSPTPGLADTQYF. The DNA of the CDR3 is TGTGCCAGCAGCCCGACCCCAGGGCTCGCAGATACGCAGTATTTT.

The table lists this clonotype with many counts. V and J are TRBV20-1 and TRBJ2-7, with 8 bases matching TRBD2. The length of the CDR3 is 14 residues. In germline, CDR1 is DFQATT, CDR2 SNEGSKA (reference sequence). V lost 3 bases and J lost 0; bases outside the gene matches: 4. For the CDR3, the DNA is TGCAGTGCTAGTCTTAGCGGGGCCTCCTACGAGCAGTACTTC. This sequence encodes CSASLSGASYEQYF.

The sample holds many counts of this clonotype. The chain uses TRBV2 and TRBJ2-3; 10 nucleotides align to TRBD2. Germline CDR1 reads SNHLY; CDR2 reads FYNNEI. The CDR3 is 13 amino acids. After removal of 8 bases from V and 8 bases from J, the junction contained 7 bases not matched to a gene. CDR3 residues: CASAPSGGPTQYF. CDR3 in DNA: TGTGCCAGCGCCCCTAGCGGGGGCCCTACGCAGTATTTT.

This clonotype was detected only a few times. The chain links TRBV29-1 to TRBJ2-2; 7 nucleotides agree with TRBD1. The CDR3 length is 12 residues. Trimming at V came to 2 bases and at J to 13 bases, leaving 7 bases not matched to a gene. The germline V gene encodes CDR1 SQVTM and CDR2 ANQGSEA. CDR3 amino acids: CSVEQRQGVLFF. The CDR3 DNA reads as TGCAGCGTTGAACAAAGACAGGGCGTGCTGTTTTTT.